What follows are 23 T cell receptor beta chains derived from one specimen sequenced in a study of control samples from healthy donors and cancer patients. Generated by immunoSEQ multiplex PCR, the TCRdb table keeps only in-frame clones and is missing some. The sample lists about 83,000 clones; about nine tenths were seen once. The sample was blood. These receptors came from a man aged 45-60 years in good health.

This clone was counted once. V and J are TRBV30 and TRBJ1-3, with D possibly matching TRBD1 (6 bases). Germline V gene data show CDR1 as GTSNPN and CDR2 as SVGIG (reference sequence). V dropped 1 base and J dropped 4 bases, with 11 bases sitting between them. The CDR3 runs 14 residues. As DNA, the CDR3 is TGTGCCTGGAGTGAGGGGGTGCAAGGAAACACCATATATTTT. This sequence encodes CAWSEGVQGNTIYF.

This rearrangement joins TRBV2 to TRBJ1-2; D may be TRBD1 (5 bases). Looked up from germline, CDR1 is SNHLY and CDR2 is FYNNEI. The CDR3 is 13 amino acids. Deletions cut 3 bases from V and 5 bases from J, with 10 bases between. Here the CDR3 reads CASSDMGDYGYTF. The CDR3 DNA sequence: TGTGCCAGCAGTGATATGGGGGATTATGGCTACACCTTC.

A few counts support this clone. The chain has TRBV24-1 and TRBJ1-1; tentatively, D is TRBD1 (6 bases). From germline, CDR1 is KGHDR and CDR2 SFDVKD. The V end was cut by 4 bases, the J end by 11 bases, with 13 bases between. This CDR3 contains 12 residues. The CDR3 here is CATSDPDRRAFF. The CDR3 bases are TGTGCCACCAGTGACCCCGACAGGAGGGCTTTCTTT.

This sequence joins TRBV9 and TRBJ1-2; D remains unclear. This CDR3 has 16 residues. Germline CDR1 reads SGDLS; CDR2 reads YYNGEE. V was clipped by 2 bases and J by 3 bases, with 17 bases between them. CDR3 sequence (DNA): TGTGCCAGCAGCGTTCGGAGCAGGCCAAGGGACTATGGCTACACCTTC. Translated, it gives CASSVRSRPRDYGYTF.

This clone was seen only once. The chain links TRBV11-2 to TRBJ1-4; 9 positions match TRBD1. This CDR3 has 15 residues. V lost 4 bases, J lost 4 bases, and 4 bases stayed unmatched. In germline, CDR1 is SGHAT, CDR2 FQNNGV. In nucleotides, the CDR3 is TGTGCCAGCAGCTGGGGGGACAGGGTTAATGAAAAACTGTTTTTT. It yields the protein CASSWGDRVNEKLFF.

The chain couples TRBV6-6 to TRBJ2-6, with TRBD1 matching 9 bases. V lost 9 bases to trimming and J lost 3 bases; unmatched junction nucleotides: 6. There are 15 residues in the CDR3. Germline V CDR1 and CDR2: MNHNY, SVGAGI (reference sequence). The CDR3 spells CASWTGEYGANVLTF. Written as DNA, the CDR3 is TGTGCCAGTTGGACAGGGGAATATGGGGCCAACGTCCTGACTTTC.

DNA for the CDR3: TGTGCCAGCACCCGTAGGACAGGGTACCACGAGCAGTACTTC. Translation gives CASTRRTGYHEQYF. This chain links TRBV7-2 with TRBJ2-7; 8 nucleotides match TRBD1. The CDR3 has 14 amino acids. Losses at the gene ends were 7 bases for V and 5 bases for J; bases not matched to a gene: 10. Germline V CDR1 and CDR2: SGHTA, FQGNSA.

CDR3 DNA sequence: TGTGCCAGCAGCTCGGGGCCGATGTATGGCTACACCTTC. Translated: CASSSGPMYGYTF. V is TRBV7-9 and J is TRBJ1-2; the D gene is possibly TRBD1 (5 bases). Between the trimmed V and J ends, which lost 4 bases and 5 bases, there was a span of 11 bases. Per germline, CDR1 SEHNR and CDR2 FQNEAQ (reference sequence). The CDR3 is 13 amino acids.

This clone was counted only a few times. This chain uses TRBV2 with TRBJ2-1; D gene ambiguous. CDR3 length equals 13 residues. Trimming pared 0 bases from V and 6 bases from J, leaving 6 bases between. Looked up from germline, CDR1 is SNHLY and CDR2 is FYNNEI. CDR3 nucleotides: TGTGCCAGCAGTGAAGCAATCGTCAATGAGCAGTTCTTC. Translated: CASSEAIVNEQFF.

CDR3 sequence: CASSPAHYGYTF. The CDR3 DNA is TGTGCCAGCTCTCCGGCCCACTATGGCTACACCTTC. This chain links TRBV2 with TRBJ1-2, with no clear D. Deletions cut 8 bases from V and 3 bases from J, with 10 bases between. Germline loops: CDR1 SNHLY, CDR2 FYNNEI. The CDR3 length is 12 residues.

The chain employs TRBV27 and TRBJ1-1, with 9 bases aligning to TRBD1. The V gene end was trimmed by 5 bases and the J gene end by 5 bases; junction bases not matched to a gene: 3. Germline V CDR1 and CDR2: MNHEY, SMNVEV (reference sequence). The CDR3 extends over 13 amino acids. CDR3 sequence reads: CASSVDRGTEAFF. The CDR3 coding sequence is TGTGCCAGCAGTGTGGACAGGGGAACTGAAGCTTTCTTT.

The chain recombines TRBV5-6 with TRBJ1-2; 8 bases are shared with TRBD1. Germline V gene sequence: CDR1 SGHDT, CDR2 YYEEEE. The V gene end was trimmed by 5 bases and the J gene end by 7 bases; junction bases not matched to a gene: 7. The CDR3 spans 13 residues. CDR3 in DNA: TGTGCCAGCAGTTTCGGACAGGGAGGTGGCTACACCTTC. Residues: CASSFGQGGGYTF. Full variable domain (remainder filled in from reference TRBV5-6 and TRBJ1-2): DAGVTQSPTHLIKTRGQQVTLRCSPKSGHDTVSWYQQALGQGPQFIFQYYEEEERQRGNFPDRFSGHQFPNYSSELNVNALLLGDSALYLCASSFGQGGGYTFGSGTRLTVV.

The V gene is TRBV4-3, the J gene TRBJ1-5; D is unresolved. V shed 3 bases and J shed 0 bases, with 6 bases lying between them. Germline CDR1 reads LGHNA; CDR2 reads YSLEER. The CDR3 length is 14 residues. Here the CDR3 reads CASSHQISNQPQHF. CDR3 bases: TGCGCCAGCAGCCATCAAATTAGCAATCAGCCCCAGCATTTT.

Worth noting for this clone: The same CDR3 also results from other DNA sequences found in this sample. The genes are TRBV7-9 and TRBJ2-3; 14 bases are shared with TRBD2. The junction had 5 bases not matched to a gene; V was cut back by 5 bases and J by 7 bases. CDR1 SEHNR and CDR2 FQNEAQ come from the germline V gene (reference sequence). There are 15 residues in the CDR3. CDR3 nucleotide sequence: TGTGCCAGCAGCCCGAGGACTAGCGGGGGGTATACGCAGTATTTT. Its translation: CASSPRTSGGYTQYF.

The gene calls are TRBV6-5 and TRBJ2-3; 7 bases are a match to TRBD1. CDR1 and CDR2 from the germline V gene are MNHEY and SVGAGI. The CDR3 has 14 residues. Trimming cost V 6 bases and J 2 bases; bases outside gene matches: 5. CDR3 coding DNA: TGTGCCAGCAGATCCGGGACAGCCACAGATACGCAGTATTTT. Translation gives CASRSGTATDTQYF.

The CDR3 reads CATSDPGTGGLLDQETQYF. In DNA, the CDR3 is TGTGCCACCAGTGACCCCGGGACAGGGGGCTTACTAGATCAAGAGACCCAGTACTTC. The chain joins TRBV24-1 to TRBJ2-5; 12 bases align to TRBD1. This CDR3 contains 19 residues. CDR1 is KGHDR, CDR2 SFDVKD, per germline. Trimming cost V 4 bases and J 2 bases; bases outside gene matches: 13.

CDR3 loop: CAIGTANSPLHF. As DNA, the CDR3 is TGTGCCATCGGGACAGCAAATTCACCCCTCCACTTT. The chain employs TRBV10-3 and TRBJ1-6; 7 bases match TRBD1. This CDR3 spans 12 amino acids. V lost 8 bases and J lost 7; bases outside the gene matches: 2. The V gene's germline CDR1 is ENHRY and CDR2 SYGVKD.

The rearrangement uses TRBV6-2 or TRBV6-3 and TRBJ2-5, with D perhaps matching TRBD1 (5 bases). CDR1 and CDR2 from the germline V gene are MNHEY and SVGEGT. Trimming pared 6 bases from V and 3 bases from J, leaving 11 bases between. This CDR3 contains 13 residues. CDR3 region: CASSLRGKETQYF. The CDR3 nucleotides are TGTGCCAGCAGCCTTAGGGGAAAAGAGACCCAGTACTTC.

This clone turned up a few times. CDR3 in DNA: TGTGCCAGCAGCGGGTACGAAAACACCATATATTTT. Its translation: CASSGYENTIYF. The rearrangement uses TRBV9 and TRBJ1-3; D call uncertain. Germline values: CDR1 SGDLS, CDR2 YYNGEE. The germline V and J ends were trimmed by 3 bases and 6 bases, with 7 bases remaining between them. The CDR3 has 12 residues.

The CDR3 DNA is TGTGCCTCAAAGAACAGTAGCAATCAGCCCCAGCATTTT. The encoded protein is CASKNSSNQPQHF. This sequence joins TRBV2 and TRBJ1-5; the D is unclear. The CDR3 contains 13 residues. Trimming stripped 11 bases from V and 0 bases from J, with 11 bases between. Germline assignment: CDR1 SNHLY and CDR2 FYNNEI.

The chain is built from TRBV18 and TRBJ1-4, with 7 bases aligning to TRBD1. The CDR3 sequence is 14 residues long. The germline gives CDR1 KGHSH, CDR2 LQKENI. V shed 2 bases and J 8 bases; nucleotides not matched to a gene: 5. CDR3 region: CASSPIKGAEKLFF. CDR3 coding DNA: TGTGCCAGCTCACCAATCAAGGGGGCGGAAAAACTGTTTTTT.

V usage is TRBV5-1 and J usage is TRBJ2-3; 7 positions match TRBD1. Trimming took 0 bases from V and 3 from J; bases not matched to a gene: 4. Germline V CDR1 and CDR2: SGHRS, YFSETQ. The CDR3 is 15 amino acids. The CDR3 loop is CASSLEGAKTDTQYF. CDR3 nucleotide sequence: TGCGCCAGCAGCTTGGAGGGGGCTAAGACAGATACGCAGTATTTT.

The chain combines TRBV7-2 with TRBJ1-6; maybe TRBD1 (5 bases). The V gene's germline CDR1 is SGHTA and CDR2 FQGNSA. CDR3 size: 15 residues. Trimming removed 3 bases from V and 10 bases from J, with 16 bases in between. CDR3: CASSFGTAGRSPLHF. The CDR3, as DNA: TGTGCCAGCAGCTTCGGGACCGCCGGGAGGTCACCCCTCCACTTT. Based on the CDR3 plus reference TRBV7-2 and TRBJ1-6, the full variable domain is GAGVSQSPSNKVTEKGKDVELRCDPISGHTALYWYRQSLGQGLEFLIYFQGNSAPDKSGLPSDRFSAERTGGSVSTLTIQRTQQEDSAVYLCASSFGTAGRSPLHFGNGTRLTVT.